This record covers a single T cell receptor beta chain. Its antigen is still unknown. These data are taken from a study of identical twins. Study-level results: Memory repertoires lacked the insertion deficit that abundant cord blood beta clonotypes showed. Modeled out-of-frame TCR alpha sharing in monozygotic twins fell below observed levels.

This CDR3 has 17 amino acids. The V gene's germline CDR1 is SGHRS and CDR2 YFSETQ. V lost 1 base, J lost 5 bases, and 5 bases stayed unmatched. Unique molecular identifiers were in the cDNA, with template-switch universal primer binding. MiXCR, applied by TCRdb to the 5' RACE reads, yields one record per CDR3 protein. The sample holds under 900,000 distinct CDR3 sequences; about 12% are singletons and the top ten take under 2%. The sample was also reused in another study, on yellow fever vaccine responses in identical twins.

Sequenced input: PBMCs. This sequence originates from a woman between 18 and 29 years old in good health. The chain combines TRBV5-1 with TRBJ2-1, with 14 bases lining up with TRBD2. CDR3 sequence reads: CASSLTTSGRADNEQFF. The CDR3 DNA sequence: TGCGCCAGCAGCTTGACGACTAGCGGGAGGGCGGACAATGAGCAGTTCTTC.